The clone carrying this T cell receptor beta chain turned up a few times. The antigen remains undetermined. Germline assignment: CDR1 SGHNT and CDR2 YYREEE (reference sequence). The CDR3 covers 14 residues. V shed 5 bases and J shed 5 bases, with 17 bases lying between them. The sample's time point: after dendritic cell vaccination, including at tumor progression/relapse. PBMC were collected before vaccination, two weeks after the third vaccination, and at progression. The sample belongs to a study of glioma-infiltrating T cells after dendritic cell vaccination. For the study at large: Autologous tumor lysate was loaded overnight onto monocyte-derived dendritic cells grown seven days with IL-4 and GM-CSF. Whole-study results and caveats: Only a small number of patients had complete blood and tumor samples.

Here immunoSEQ multiplex PCR was the method, and the copy in TCRdb shows in-frame clones only, minus some. The sample records about 46,000 clones, around nine tenths being singletons. The J gene is TRBJ2-7, the V gene TRBV5-4, with a possible D match to TRBD1 (6 bases). The material was blood, obtained after dendritic cell vaccination. This receptor was obtained from a human donor with glioblastoma. The CDR3 nucleotides read TGTGCCAGCAGTGTCAGGGGCCGCCTGGACGAGCAGTACTTC. It encodes CASSVRGRLDEQYF. Together with reference TRBV5-4 and TRBJ2-7, the CDR3 gives the full variable domain: ETGVTQSPTHLIKTRGQQVTLRCSSQSGHNTVSWYQQALGQGPQFIFQYYREEENGRGNFPPRFSGLQFPNYSSELNVNALELDDSALYLCASSVRGRLDEQYFGPGTRLTVT.